This entry lists 27 T cell receptor beta chains sequenced from one sample in a study of shared clonotypes between healthy human individuals. As defined, naive CD8 cells were CD45RO-negative and positively selected for CCR7, with terminally differentiated effector memory CD45RA+ cells excluded. The repertoire was sequenced with immunoSEQ multiplex PCR; TCRdb's copy has only in-frame clones and lacks some. The table includes millions of clones, about 95% detected once. The specimen was naive CD8+ T cells sorted from blood. Receptors originate from a man between 18 and 29 years old in good health.

This sequence joins TRBV6-1 and TRBJ2-1, with a weak D call TRBD1 (6 bases). This CDR3 comprises 15 residues. Trimming shortened V by 7 bases and J by 10 bases, and 23 bases separated the two germline ends. From germline, CDR1 is MNHNS and CDR2 SASEGT. The DNA for the CDR3 is TGTGCCAGCACCGACGAGACAGGCCGCCTAGGCGAGCAGTTCTTC. It specifies CASTDETGRLGEQFF.

CDR3 coding DNA: TGTGCCAGCAGTTTAGCCGGATGGAGGGGGCCTGAGACCCAGTACTTC. It specifies CASSLAGWRGPETQYF. The V gene is TRBV27, the J gene TRBJ2-5; D is possibly TRBD1 (7 bases). The V end lost 2 bases, the J end lost 5 bases, and 18 bases lay between the germline ends. The germline V gene has CDR1 MNHEY and CDR2 SMNVEV (reference sequence). This CDR3 region has 16 residues.

This chain joins TRBV13 and TRBJ1-6; TRBD1 matches at 8 bases. The CDR3 length is 15 residues. J lost 8 bases, V lost 2 bases, and 5 bases had no gene match. Germline values: CDR1 PRHDT, CDR2 FYEKMQ (reference sequence). CDR3 coding DNA: TGTGCCAGCAGCTTATGGGGACAGGAGGATTCACCCCTCCACTTT. Translated, it gives CASSLWGQEDSPLHF.

In this sample, this clone turned up once. This rearrangement joins TRBV30 to TRBJ2-7, with D perhaps matching TRBD1 or TRBD2 (5 bases each). The CDR3 has 13 amino acids. In germline, CDR1 is GTSNPN, CDR2 SVGIG (reference sequence). Trimming took 0 bases from V and 5 from J, leaving 11 bases between them. The chain's CDR3 is CAWSVPGADEQYF. In nucleotides, the CDR3 is TGTGCCTGGAGTGTACCCGGGGCAGACGAGCAGTACTTC. Looking up the rest from reference TRBV30 and TRBJ2-7 gives the full variable domain: SQTIHQWPATLVQPVGSPLSLECTVEGTSNPNLYWYRQAAGRGLQLLFYSVGIGQISSEVPQNLSASRPQDRQFILSSKKLLLSDSGFYLCAWSVPGADEQYFGPGTRLTVT.

The J gene is TRBJ2-7, the V gene TRBV25-1; 7 bases match TRBD2. From germline, CDR1 is MGHDK and CDR2 SYGVNS. This CDR3 region has 13 residues. V was clipped by 2 bases and J by 7 bases; unmatched bases: 5. This CDR3 reads CASSEGLAGEQYF. Written as DNA, the CDR3 is TGTGCCAGCAGTGAAGGATTAGCGGGTGAGCAGTACTTC.

This clone occurred once. The V call is TRBV4-3, the J call TRBJ2-7, with a tentative D call TRBD1 (5 bases). The CDR3 is 14 amino acids. CDR1 is LGHNA, CDR2 YSLEER, per germline. Trimming took 0 bases from V and 2 from J, leaving 8 bases between them. CDR3 protein: CASSQDRETYEQYF. As DNA, the CDR3 is TGCGCCAGCAGCCAAGACAGGGAAACCTACGAGCAGTACTTC.

Comments on this clone: Other DNA sequences in the same sample also yield this CDR3. The chain carries TRBV19 and TRBJ2-7, with 9 bases fitting TRBD1. There are 15 residues in the CDR3. Germline V gene sequence: CDR1 LNHDA, CDR2 SQIVND (reference sequence). Trimming removed 3 bases from V and 0 bases from J; junction bases left unmatched: 3. The CDR3 reads CASSIGTGSSYEQYF. In DNA, the CDR3 is TGTGCCAGTAGTATTGGGACAGGGAGCTCCTACGAGCAGTACTTC.

This chain connects TRBV6-5 to TRBJ1-6, with a possible D match to TRBD1 (5 bases). The CDR3 totals 15 residues. Germline loops: CDR1 MNHEY, CDR2 SVGAGI. V was clipped by 7 bases and J by 6 bases, with 16 bases between them. As DNA, the CDR3 is TGTGCCAGCACCCTAAGGGGTAGAGCTAATTCACCCCTCCACTTT. Protein product: CASTLRGRANSPLHF.

The chain joins TRBV6-5 to TRBJ2-1; D is possibly TRBD1 or TRBD2 (5 bases each). CDR1 and CDR2 (germline): MNHEY, SVGAGI. This CDR3 has 16 residues. V lost 2 bases, J lost 0 bases, and 11 bases lay in between. CDR3 nucleotides: TGTGCCAGCAGTTACCTCAGGGACCCCTCCTACAATGAGCAGTTCTTC. This sequence encodes CASSYLRDPSYNEQFF.

The genes are TRBV6-4 and TRBJ1-1; 7 nucleotides align to TRBD1. The CDR3 is 13 residues long. V shed 0 bases, J shed 5 bases, and the junction held 0 bases outside the gene matches. CDR1 MRHNA and CDR2 SNTAGT come from the germline V gene. Written as DNA, the CDR3 is TGTGCCAGCAGTGACTCCAGGGGGACTGAAGCTTTCTTT. Amino acids: CASSDSRGTEAFF.

The chain uses TRBV9 and TRBJ2-1; D unclear. The germline V gene has CDR1 SGDLS and CDR2 YYNGEE. Trimming stripped 6 bases from V and 3 bases from J, with 13 bases between. This CDR3 comprises 14 residues. The CDR3 loop is CASTIGLDYNEQFF. CDR3 nucleotides: TGTGCCAGCACCATCGGGCTCGACTACAATGAGCAGTTCTTC.

The V call is TRBV4-3, the J call TRBJ2-1; 7 bases fit TRBD2. Per the germline V gene, CDR1 is LGHNA and CDR2 is YSLEER. With 1 base clipped from V and 5 bases from J, the junction kept 14 bases outside the gene matches. The CDR3 totals 18 residues. The CDR3: CASSQAWVGGPPHNEQFF. DNA for the CDR3: TGCGCCAGCAGCCAAGCGTGGGTGGGAGGGCCCCCTCACAATGAGCAGTTCTTC.

Written as DNA, the CDR3 is TGTGCCAGCAGCTTGGAAGGGGGCCCCTATAATTCACCCCTCCACTTT. Translation: CASSLEGGPYNSPLHF. This chain joins TRBV5-6 and TRBJ1-6; 7 nucleotides match TRBD1. CDR3 length equals 16 residues. The V segment lost 0 bases and the J segment 2 bases; nucleotides outside the gene matches: 2. Germline CDR1 is SGHDT and CDR2 is YYEEEE.

This chain connects TRBV13 to TRBJ2-2, with D possibly being TRBD2 (6 bases). Looked up from germline, CDR1 is PRHDT and CDR2 is FYEKMQ (reference sequence). Deletions cut 6 bases from V and 1 base from J, with 15 bases between. The length of the CDR3 is 16 residues. The CDR3 loop reads CASSPRGFENTGELFF. DNA of the CDR3: TGTGCCAGCAGTCCCCGGGGGTTCGAGAACACCGGGGAGCTGTTTTTT.

The chain uses TRBV30 and TRBJ1-1, with D perhaps TRBD1 (6 bases). The CDR3 has 13 residues. Looked up from germline, CDR1 is GTSNPN and CDR2 is SVGIG (reference sequence). V was trimmed by 5 bases and J by 6 bases, leaving 16 bases between them. The CDR3 reads CAWGDINLSEAFF. The DNA for the CDR3 is TGTGCCTGGGGGGACATAAACCTCTCTGAAGCTTTCTTT.

The chain carries TRBV4-1 and TRBJ2-1, with D unresolved. V was cut by 5 bases and J by 0 bases, with 17 bases left in between. The CDR3 totals 17 residues. Per the germline V gene, CDR1 is MGHRA and CDR2 is YSYEKL. DNA for the CDR3: TGCGCCAGCAGCTTCATCCCGGGCAGGAGCTCCTACAATGAGCAGTTCTTC. Protein: CASSFIPGRSSYNEQFF.

About this clone: This sample also contains other DNA sequences that code for the same CDR3. The V gene is TRBV28, the J gene TRBJ2-1; 11 positions agree with TRBD2. Germline CDR1 is MDHEN and CDR2 is SYDVKM. This CDR3 spans 14 amino acids. The V gene end was trimmed by 8 bases and the J gene end by 3 bases; junction bases not matched to a gene: 3. The CDR3 sequence is CASRLAGSYNEQFF. The CDR3 nucleotides are TGTGCCAGCCGACTAGCGGGGAGCTACAATGAGCAGTTCTTC.

The chain recombines TRBV6-5 with TRBJ2-2, with D perhaps assigned TRBD1 or TRBD2 (6 bases each). Germline CDR1 reads MNHEY; CDR2 reads SVGAGI. Trimming took 6 bases from V and 7 from J, leaving 15 bases between them. CDR3 length: 14 residues. The CDR3 DNA reads TGTGCCAGCAGCGTAGGGGGGCCAGGCGGGGAGCTGTTTTTT. Protein sequence: CASSVGGPGGELFF.

This clone was counted a single time. The V and J genes are TRBV5-8 and TRBJ2-7; the match to TRBD1 covers 7 bases. The V and J ends lost 2 bases and 4 bases, in that order; junction bases with no gene match: 6. Germline CDR1 reads SGHTS; CDR2 reads YDEGEE. CDR3 length: 14 residues. CDR3 amino acids: CASSFRDSGYEQYF. The CDR3 DNA sequence: TGTGCCAGCAGCTTCCGGGACAGTGGGTACGAGCAGTACTTC. The variable domain in full, completed from reference TRBV5-8 and TRBJ2-7, reads EAGVTQSPTHLIKTRGQQATLRCSPISGHTSVYWYQQALGLGLQFLLWYDEGEERNRGNFPPRFSGRQFPNYSSELNVNALELEDSALYLCASSFRDSGYEQYFGPGTRLTVT.

V and J are TRBV2 and TRBJ2-7; weak D call: TRBD1 (5 bases). Germline CDR1 SNHLY, CDR2 FYNNEI. The CDR3 is made up of 14 amino acids. V dropped 10 bases and J dropped 2 bases, with 18 bases sitting between them. CDR3 nucleotides: TGTGCCAACATGGATACGACAGAACCCTACGAGCAGTACTTC. Translated: CANMDTTEPYEQYF. The full variable domain, its missing parts supplied by reference TRBV2 and TRBJ2-7, is EPEVTQTPSHQVTQMGQEVILRCVPISNHLYFYWYRQILGQKVEFLVSFYNNEISEKSEIFDDQFSVERPDGSNFTLKIRSTKLEDSAMYFCANMDTTEPYEQYFGPGTRLTVT.

V is TRBV2 and J is TRBJ1-1; D perhaps matches TRBD1 (5 bases). V gave up 3 bases and J gave up 2 bases, with 13 bases separating them. The CDR3 spans 15 residues. Germline lookup yields CDR1 SNHLY and CDR2 FYNNEI. CDR3 amino acids: CASSDLGTTNTEAFF. The CDR3 coding sequence is TGTGCCAGCAGTGACCTGGGGACTACAAACACTGAAGCTTTCTTT. Full variable domain (outside the CDR3, taken from reference TRBV2 and TRBJ1-1): EPEVTQTPSHQVTQMGQEVILRCVPISNHLYFYWYRQILGQKVEFLVSFYNNEISEKSEIFDDQFSVERPDGSNFTLKIRSTKLEDSAMYFCASSDLGTTNTEAFFGQGTRLTVV.

The chain has TRBV9 and TRBJ1-2; 7 bases match TRBD1. Germline V CDR1 and CDR2: SGDLS, YYNGEE. The CDR3 length is 15 residues. With 4 bases clipped from V and 4 bases from J, the junction kept 10 bases outside the gene matches. Written as DNA, the CDR3 is TGTGCCAGCAGCTCCGAGGAGGGGGCGTTCTATGGCTACACCTTC. It translates to CASSSEEGAFYGYTF.

This clone was detected once. The genes are TRBV6-6 and TRBJ2-7, with 7 nucleotides matching TRBD2. The germline gives CDR1 MNHNY, CDR2 SVGAGI (reference sequence). V shed 4 bases, J shed 2 bases, and the junction held 5 bases outside the gene matches. This CDR3 contains 14 residues. CDR3 region: CASSLLATAYEQYF. CDR3 DNA sequence: TGTGCCAGCAGTTTACTAGCGACCGCCTACGAGCAGTACTTC.

The V gene is TRBV4-1, the J gene TRBJ2-1, with D uncertain. This CDR3 contains 13 residues. Germline lookup yields CDR1 MGHRA and CDR2 YSYEKL. Trimming removed 0 bases from V and 6 bases from J, with 6 bases in between. The CDR3 sequence is CASSQDSSNEQFF. As DNA, the CDR3 is TGCGCCAGCAGCCAAGATAGTAGCAATGAGCAGTTCTTC.

This chain uses TRBV4-3 with TRBJ2-2, with 8 positions matching TRBD2. V lost 0 bases to trimming and J lost 5 bases; unmatched junction nucleotides: 8. Germline V gives CDR1 LGHNA, CDR2 YSLEER. This CDR3 contains 17 residues. CDR3 coding DNA: TGCGCCAGCAGCCAAGATCCCAGCGGGAGTACAACCGGGGAGCTGTTTTTT. Translated, it gives CASSQDPSGSTTGELFF.

This clone was seen a few times. This sample includes further DNA sequences coding for the same CDR3. The chain has TRBV7-2 and TRBJ2-7; D gene unclear. In germline, CDR1 is SGHTA, CDR2 FQGNSA. Between the trimmed V and J ends, which lost 0 bases and 1 base, there was a span of 4 bases. CDR3 length: 13 residues. The CDR3 here is CASSLAGSYEQYF. CDR3 nucleotide sequence: TGTGCCAGCAGCTTAGCAGGGTCCTACGAGCAGTACTTC.

This chain joins TRBV4-1 and TRBJ2-3; 7 bases match TRBD2. The germline CDR1 and CDR2 sequences are MGHRA and YSYEKL. V shed 1 base, J shed 0 bases, and the junction held 7 bases outside the gene matches. CDR3 size: 17 residues. CDR3 loop: CASSQGEGRTSTDTQYF. The CDR3 bases are TGCGCCAGCAGCCAAGGGGAGGGTAGAACTAGCACAGATACGCAGTATTTT.